The 14 T cell receptor beta chains in this list originate from one sample, sequenced in a study of cytomegalovirus exposure and HLA in healthy donors. PCR was performed using 60 Vbeta and 13 Jbeta primers. The method was immunoSEQ multiplex PCR; TCRdb's version includes in-frame clones alone and lacks a portion of them. The repertoire has roughly 100,000 clones, 74% of them found once; the top ten carry roughly 2.6%. The sequenced sample consisted of PBMCs. The receptors derive from a man aged 45-65 years in good health and CMV-seropositive.

The rearrangement uses TRBV5-6 and TRBJ2-3; TRBD2 aligns across 16 bases. V shed 4 bases and J 7 bases; nucleotides not matched to a gene: 9. The CDR3 loop spans 17 amino acids. Germline V gene lookup returns CDR1 SGHDT and CDR2 YYEEEE. The CDR3: CASSPTGTSGGAYTQYF. The DNA for the CDR3 is TGTGCCAGCAGCCCCACCGGGACTAGCGGGGGGGCTTATACGCAGTATTTT.

The chain joins TRBV10-3 to TRBJ2-5; 10 bases fit TRBD1. V lost 5 bases and J lost 5; bases outside the gene matches: 8. The CDR3 sequence is 15 residues long. CDR1 and CDR2 (germline): ENHRY, SYGVKD. CDR3: CAISSPADRGETQYF. The CDR3 DNA sequence: TGTGCCATCAGTTCCCCGGCGGACAGGGGGGAGACCCAGTACTTC.

This clone was picked up a small number of times. The rearrangement joins TRBV2 to TRBJ2-3, with D perhaps matching TRBD1 (5 bases). Trimming took off 4 bases at V and 4 bases at J, with 12 bases between the two ends. The CDR3 contains 14 residues. The germline V gene encodes CDR1 SNHLY and CDR2 FYNNEI. The CDR3 is CASSAQGSSDTQYF. For the CDR3, the DNA is TGTGCCAGCAGTGCCCAGGGTAGTTCAGATACGCAGTATTTT.

This clone was picked up one time. This chain links TRBV5-1 with TRBJ1-1, with TRBD1 identical over 7 bases. V was clipped by 5 bases and J by 4 bases; unmatched bases: 8. CDR3 length: 14 residues. CDR1 is SGHRS, CDR2 YFSETQ, per germline. The CDR3 loop is CASSLDRASTEAFF. In nucleotides, the CDR3 is TGCGCCAGCAGTCTTGACAGGGCGAGCACTGAAGCTTTCTTT. The whole variable domain, remainder taken from reference TRBV5-1 and TRBJ1-1, is KAGVTQTPRYLIKTRGQQVTLSCSPISGHRSVSWYQQTPGQGLQFLFEYFSETQRNKGNFPGRFSGRQFSNSRSEMNVSTLELGDSALYLCASSLDRASTEAFFGQGTRLTVV.

The chain links TRBV5-1 to TRBJ1-1; TRBD1 matches at 10 bases. Trimming took 0 bases from V and 5 from J; bases not matched to a gene: 1. Germline CDR1 reads SGHRS; CDR2 reads YFSETQ. The CDR3 runs 14 residues. CDR3 residues: CASSLGQGATEAFF. The CDR3 DNA is TGCGCCAGCAGCTTGGGACAGGGGGCGACTGAAGCTTTCTTT.

This clone was seen once. The chain links TRBV6-5 to TRBJ2-2; 8 bases are shared with TRBD1. CDR3 length: 14 residues. CDR1 is MNHEY, CDR2 SVGAGI, per germline. With 6 bases clipped from V and 6 bases from J, the junction kept 6 bases outside the gene matches. CDR3 DNA sequence: TGTGCCAGCAGCCTCACACAGGGGGCCGGGGAGCTGTTTTTT. As protein: CASSLTQGAGELFF.

This clone was seen a single time. V gene TRBV12-5 combines with J gene TRBJ2-2, with 9 bases aligning to TRBD2. CDR3 length: 18 residues. Germline CDR1 LGHNT, CDR2 FRNRAP. V lost 0 bases, J lost 2 bases, and 7 bases stayed unmatched. CDR3 in amino acids: CASGLVPSGRLNTGELFF. CDR3 in DNA: TGTGCTAGTGGTTTGGTACCCAGCGGGAGGCTAAACACCGGGGAGCTGTTTTTT.

The chain has TRBV4-1 and TRBJ2-5; D remains unclear. Trimming took 2 bases from V and 1 from J, leaving 14 bases between them. The V gene's germline CDR1 is MGHRA and CDR2 YSYEKL. The CDR3 is made up of 16 amino acids. The CDR3 spells CASSQTARQTQETQYF. The CDR3 coding sequence is TGCGCCAGCAGCCAAACTGCGCGACAAACCCAAGAGACCCAGTACTTC.

This chain connects TRBV2 to TRBJ2-2; D may be TRBD1 (5 bases). Between the trimmed V and J ends, which lost 4 bases and 6 bases, there was a span of 12 bases. CDR3 size: 14 residues. Per germline, CDR1 SNHLY and CDR2 FYNNEI. The DNA for the CDR3 is TGTGCCAGCAGTGTCCAGGGATCGTCCGGGGAGCTGTTTTTT. Protein: CASSVQGSSGELFF. The full variable domain, in which reference TRBV2 and TRBJ2-2 provide the parts outside the CDR3, is EPEVTQTPSHQVTQMGQEVILRCVPISNHLYFYWYRQILGQKVEFLVSFYNNEISEKSEIFDDQFSVERPDGSNFTLKIRSTKLEDSAMYFCASSVQGSSGELFFGEGSRLTVL.

The V and J genes are TRBV9 and TRBJ2-1, with 7 bases matching TRBD2. Germline V CDR1 and CDR2: SGDLS, YYNGEE. V was clipped by 0 bases and J by 4 bases; unmatched bases: 4. The length of the CDR3 is 15 residues. CDR3 nucleotides: TGTGCCAGCAGCGTAGCGGGGGGAAAGTACAATGAGCAGTTCTTC. Protein sequence: CASSVAGGKYNEQFF.

The rearrangement uses TRBV30 and TRBJ2-7, with 7 bases matching TRBD2. Germline V gene data show CDR1 as GTSNPN and CDR2 as SVGIG (reference sequence). Trimming cost V 7 bases and J 2 bases; bases outside gene matches: 5. The CDR3 length is 12 residues. The CDR3 DNA reads as TGTGCCTTGGGGGAGGGGACCTACGAGCAGTACTTC. Translating gives CALGEGTYEQYF.

The J gene is TRBJ2-2, the V gene TRBV18, with 14 bases identical to TRBD2. Germline assignment: CDR1 KGHSH and CDR2 LQKENI. The V and J ends lost 4 bases and 5 bases, in that order; junction bases with no gene match: 12. The CDR3 extends over 19 amino acids. The CDR3 nucleotides are TGTGCCAGCTCACTGGAAGACGGGACTAGCGGGAGTTGGACCGGGGAGCTGTTTTTT. Its protein is CASSLEDGTSGSWTGELFF.

The chain's CDR3 is CASSPPPGEAHEQYF. CDR3 coding DNA: TGCGCCAGCAGCCCCCCTCCCGGGGAGGCCCACGAGCAGTACTTC. The chain carries TRBV4-1 and TRBJ2-7; perhaps TRBD2 as D (6 bases). V was cut by 4 bases and J by 5 bases, with 18 bases left in between. Germline V gene lookup returns CDR1 MGHRA and CDR2 YSYEKL. This CDR3 region has 15 residues.

The rearrangement uses TRBV9 and TRBJ2-2; no reliable D call. Germline values: CDR1 SGDLS, CDR2 YYNGEE. V was cut by 4 bases and J by 1 base, with 2 bases left in between. The CDR3 contains 12 residues. CDR3 nucleotide sequence: TGTGCCAGCAGCCGGAACACCGGGGAGCTGTTTTTT. It translates to CASSRNTGELFF.